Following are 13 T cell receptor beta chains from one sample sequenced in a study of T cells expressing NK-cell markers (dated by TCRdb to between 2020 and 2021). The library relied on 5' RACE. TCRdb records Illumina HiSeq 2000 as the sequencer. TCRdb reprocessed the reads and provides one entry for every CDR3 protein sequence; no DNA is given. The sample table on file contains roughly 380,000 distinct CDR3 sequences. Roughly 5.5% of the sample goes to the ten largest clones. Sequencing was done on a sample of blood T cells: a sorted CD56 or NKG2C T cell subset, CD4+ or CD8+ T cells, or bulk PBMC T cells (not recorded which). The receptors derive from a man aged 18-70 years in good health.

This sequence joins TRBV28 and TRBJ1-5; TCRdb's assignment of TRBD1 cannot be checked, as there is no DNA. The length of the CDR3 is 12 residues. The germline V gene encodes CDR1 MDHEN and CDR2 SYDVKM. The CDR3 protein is CASSLPLGGVHF.

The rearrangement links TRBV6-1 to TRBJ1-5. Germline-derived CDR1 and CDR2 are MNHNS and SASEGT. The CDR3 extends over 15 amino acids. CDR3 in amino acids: CASNDRQARNQPQHF.

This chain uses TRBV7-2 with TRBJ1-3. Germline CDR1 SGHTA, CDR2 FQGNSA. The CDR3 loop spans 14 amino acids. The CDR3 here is CASSLSRGGNTIYF.

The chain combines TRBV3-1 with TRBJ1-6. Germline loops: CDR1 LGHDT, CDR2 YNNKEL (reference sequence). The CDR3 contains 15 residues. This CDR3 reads CASSQGRRNNSPLHF.

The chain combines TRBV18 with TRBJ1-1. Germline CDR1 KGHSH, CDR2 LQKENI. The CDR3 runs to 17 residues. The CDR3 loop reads CASSPAGEGLMNTEAFF.

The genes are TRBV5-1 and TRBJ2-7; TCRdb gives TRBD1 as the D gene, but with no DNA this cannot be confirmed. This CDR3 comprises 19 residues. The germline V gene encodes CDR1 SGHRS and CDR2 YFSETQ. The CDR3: CASSLEPRPGTRSSYEQYF.

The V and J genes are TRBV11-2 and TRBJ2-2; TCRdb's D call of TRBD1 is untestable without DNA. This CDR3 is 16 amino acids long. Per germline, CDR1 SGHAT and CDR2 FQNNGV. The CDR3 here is CASRRPGTKNTGELFF. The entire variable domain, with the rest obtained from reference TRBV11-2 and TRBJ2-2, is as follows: EAGVAQSPRYKIIEKRQSVAFWCNPISGHATLYWYQQILGQGPKLLIQFQNNGVVDDSQLPKDRFSAERLKGVDSTLKIQPAKLEDSAVYLCASRRPGTKNTGELFFGEGSRLTVL.

This CDR3 is CASSQGTSARAGELFF. The chain joins TRBV14 to TRBJ2-2; TCRdb's assignment of TRBD2 cannot be checked, as there is no DNA. This CDR3 is built from 16 residues. The germline CDR1 and CDR2 sequences are SGHDN and FVKESK.

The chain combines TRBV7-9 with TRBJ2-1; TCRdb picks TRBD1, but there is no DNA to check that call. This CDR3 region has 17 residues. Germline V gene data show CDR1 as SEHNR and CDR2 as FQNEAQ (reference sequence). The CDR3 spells CASSQRLLQGIYNEQFF. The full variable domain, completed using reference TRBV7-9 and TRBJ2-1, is DTGVSQNPRHKITKRGQNVTFRCDPISEHNRLYWYRQTLGQGPEFLTYFQNEAQLEKSRLLSDRFSAERPKGSFSTLEIQRTEQGDSAMYLCASSQRLLQGIYNEQFFGPGTRLTVL.

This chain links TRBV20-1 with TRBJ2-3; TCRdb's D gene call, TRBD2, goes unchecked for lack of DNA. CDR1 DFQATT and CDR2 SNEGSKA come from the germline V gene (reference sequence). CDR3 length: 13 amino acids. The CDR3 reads CSASSGDADTQYF.

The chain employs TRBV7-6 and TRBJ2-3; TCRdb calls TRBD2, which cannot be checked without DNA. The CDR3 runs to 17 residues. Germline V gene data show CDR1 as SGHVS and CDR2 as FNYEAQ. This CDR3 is CASSFRTSGGGTDTQYF.

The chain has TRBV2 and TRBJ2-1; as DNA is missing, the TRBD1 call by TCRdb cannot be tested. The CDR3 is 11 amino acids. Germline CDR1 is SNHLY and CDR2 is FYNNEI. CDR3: CASRGVNEQFF.

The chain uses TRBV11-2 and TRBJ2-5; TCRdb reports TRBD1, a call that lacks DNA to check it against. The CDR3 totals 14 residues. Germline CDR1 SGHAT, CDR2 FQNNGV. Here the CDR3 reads CASSLWTEEETQYF.